This T cell receptor beta chain was profiled in a study of blood T cell repertoires in COVID-19. TCRdb's table, derived via immunoSEQ multiplex PCR, lists solely in-frame clones and lacks some. Altogether about 56,000 clones are present, around four fifths being singletons, with the ten largest covering 10% to 15%. V lost 1 base to trimming and J lost 4 bases, with 6 bases between them. CDR1 and CDR2 from the germline V gene are SGHTA and FQGTGA. The CDR3 runs to 13 residues. This TCR derives from a woman aged 80 or older with acute or convalescent COVID-19. This chain connects TRBV7-3 to TRBJ2-3; D perhaps matches TRBD1 (6 bases). Source material: peripheral blood. The DNA for the CDR3 is TGTGCCAGCAGCTTAAGGGGGCCAGATACGCAGTATTTT. Amino acid sequence: CASSLRGPDTQYF.